This TCR beta chain was captured in a study of identical twins' blood T cells. TCRdb used MiXCR to reprocess the 5' RACE reads, holding one entry per CDR3 protein. The sample shows hundreds of thousands of distinct CDR3 sequences, 28% of them seen only once. Germline CDR1 and CDR2: DFQATT and SNEGSKA (reference sequence). V lost 6 bases, J lost 0 bases, and 21 bases lay in between. This CDR3 region has 17 residues. The gene calls are TRBV20-1 and TRBJ2-1; tentatively, D is TRBD2 (6 bases). The TCR was taken from a woman aged 18 to 55 in good health. The sample was PBMCs. The CDR3 DNA reads as TGCAGTGCACTGCTTATGCAGCGGGTGAGCTCCTACAATGAGCAGTTCTTC. Translated, it gives CSALLMQRVSSYNEQFF.